These 28 T cell receptor beta chains share one sample of origin, sequenced in a study of T cells in Graves' hyperthyroidism and ophthalmopathy. Template material for amplifying TCR beta CDR3 regions consisted of RNA transcripts. First-round RT-PCR of the TCR CDR3 relied on the HTBI primer set. TCRdb independently ran MiXCR on the multiplex PCR reads; one entry per CDR3 protein. Of almost 350,000 distinct CDR3 sequences in the sample, roughly 20% were seen once. The sequencing sample was made of blood. Source of these receptors: a woman aged 40 to 49 with Graves' ophthalmopathy.

This clonotype was detected only a few times. One junction end disagrees with the germline gene, perhaps due to a read error. The gene calls are TRBV28 and TRBJ1-2; D is unresolved. Germline lookup yields CDR1 MDHEN and CDR2 SYDVKM. The CDR3 loop spans 14 amino acids. The CDR3 loop is CASSYMIGVNGYIF. For the CDR3, the DNA is TGTGCCAGCAGTTACATGATCGGGGTCAACGGCTACATCTTC.

This clonotype came up many times. This chain's CDR3 is CAWRASGSTYEQYF. In DNA, the CDR3 is TGTGCCTGGAGGGCTAGCGGGAGTACCTACGAGCAGTACTTC. V and J are TRBV30 and TRBJ2-7, with 10 bases matching TRBD2. CDR1 is GTSNPN, CDR2 SVGIG, per germline (reference sequence). The CDR3 is made up of 14 amino acids. After removal of 3 bases from V and 2 bases from J, the junction contained 4 bases not matched to a gene.

The rearrangement uses TRBV6-2 or TRBV6-3 and TRBJ2-7; unclear D gene. CDR1 and CDR2 (germline): MNHEY, SVGEGT. CDR3 length: 13 residues. The V gene lost 0 bases and the J gene lost 3 bases, with 6 bases spanning the gap. The DNA of the CDR3 is TGTGCCAGCAGTTACTCGAGAAACTACGAGCAGTACTTC. It specifies CASSYSRNYEQYF.

The chain carries TRBV20-1 and TRBJ2-7; 8 bases align to TRBD1. After removal of 0 bases from V and 5 bases from J, the junction contained 6 bases not matched to a gene. The CDR3 loop spans 14 amino acids. Germline CDR1 DFQATT, CDR2 SNEGSKA (reference sequence). CDR3 region: CSARDGQGINEQYF. Written as DNA, the CDR3 is TGCAGTGCTAGAGACGGACAGGGTATCAACGAGCAGTACTTC.

This clonotype came up many times. This chain uses TRBV29-1 with TRBJ2-2; tentative D call: TRBD2 (6 bases). V was trimmed by 7 bases and J by 4 bases, leaving 19 bases between them. The CDR3 sequence is 15 residues long. Germline CDR1 and CDR2: SQVTM and ANQGSEA. The chain's CDR3 is CSAQGRGSSTGELFF. The CDR3 DNA reads as TGCAGCGCTCAAGGTCGGGGGTCGAGCACCGGGGAGCTGTTTTTT.

V and J are TRBV7-6 and TRBJ2-5; 10 nucleotides match TRBD1. V trimming: 2 bases; J trimming: 4 bases; junction bases outside the gene matches: 10. Per the germline V gene, CDR1 is SGHVS and CDR2 is FNYEAQ. CDR3 size: 17 residues. The DNA of the CDR3 is TGTGCCAGCAGCTTACTGGGACAGGGGACCCTCCCAGAGACCCAGTACTTC. Protein product: CASSLLGQGTLPETQYF.

This clonotype was seen repeatedly, ten times or more. This rearrangement joins TRBV5-1 to TRBJ1-3; no clear D gene. The V gene's germline CDR1 is SGHRS and CDR2 YFSETQ. CDR3 size: 14 residues. V lost 0 bases and J 4 bases, leaving 8 bases between the germline ends. The CDR3 DNA reads as TGCGCCAGCAGCTTGGTATGGGGAGGAAACACCATATATTTT. Amino acids: CASSLVWGGNTIYF.

Regarding this clonotype: A read error is possible here, since a much larger clone lies one base away. CDR3: CVSSLQAGEFYEQYF. Here the CDR3 DNA reads TGTGTCAGCAGCCTGCAAGCGGGAGAATTCTACGAGCAGTACTTC. This sequence joins TRBV7-2 and TRBJ2-7; 8 bases map to TRBD2. Germline CDR1 is SGHTA and CDR2 is FQGNSA. The CDR3 sequence is 15 residues long.

This clonotype was observed at least ten times. The genes are TRBV15 and TRBJ2-5; TRBD2 is a possible D gene (5 bases). The CDR3 runs to 14 residues. Germline values: CDR1 LNHNV, CDR2 YYDKDF (reference sequence). The V end lost 5 bases, the J end lost 5 bases, and 15 bases lay between the germline ends. CDR3 amino acids: CATSRTRISETQYF. The CDR3 DNA reads TGTGCCACCAGCCGTACTAGGATTAGCGAGACCCAGTACTTC.

Regarding this clonotype: A much larger clone lies a single base off, so this may be a read error. The CDR3 DNA sequence: TGCGCCAGCAGCTTGGGACAGAGTTTGCGGGAGCAGTACTTC. Translating it yields CASSLGQSLREQYF. The genes are TRBV5-1 and TRBJ2-7; weak D call: TRBD1 (5 bases). Germline V CDR1 and CDR2: SGHRS, YFSETQ. The CDR3 loop spans 14 amino acids. The ends were cut back, 0 bases at V and 7 bases at J, with 14 bases in the middle.

There are many counts of this clonotype. The chain carries TRBV28 and TRBJ2-7; D is unclear. Trimming took 2 bases from V and 3 from J, leaving 5 bases between them. This CDR3 spans 12 amino acids. CDR1 and CDR2 (germline): MDHEN, SYDVKM. CDR3 in DNA: TGTGCCAGCAGTTTACCCGACTACGAGCAGTACTTC. Translating it yields CASSLPDYEQYF.

The rearrangement joins TRBV12-3 or TRBV12-4 to TRBJ1-2; TRBD1 matches 9 bases. J lost 5 bases, V lost 4 bases, and 8 bases had no gene match. This CDR3 spans 15 amino acids. CDR3 residues: CASSSGDRGVYGYTF. The CDR3 DNA reads as TGTGCCAGCAGTTCTGGAGACAGGGGGGTATATGGCTACACCTTC.

This clonotype was seen ten or more times. The chain has TRBV6-1 and TRBJ2-7; 11 nucleotides match TRBD2. Germline assignment: CDR1 MNHNS and CDR2 SASEGT. There are 18 residues in the CDR3. V lost 7 bases, J lost 3 bases, and 17 bases stayed unmatched. CDR3 DNA sequence: TGTGCCAGCAATGCTTTAGTCCCCGGACTAGCGGGTTTCTACGAGCAGTACTTC. Amino acid sequence: CASNALVPGLAGFYEQYF.

Only one count was recorded for this clonotype. This chain uses TRBV24-1 with TRBJ2-5; TRBD2 matches 7 bases. CDR1 KGHDR and CDR2 SFDVKD come from the germline V gene. The CDR3 runs 17 residues. V dropped 2 bases and J dropped 1; count of bases not matched to a gene: 9. DNA of the CDR3: TGTGCCACCAGTGATTCGTCGAGCGGGAAACCCCAAGAGACCCAGTACTTC. It codes for CATSDSSSGKPQETQYF.

The V gene is TRBV28, the J gene TRBJ1-1; TRBD1 might be the D (5 bases). V was shortened by 7 bases and J by 3 bases, with 21 bases between the two germline ends. CDR3 size: 16 residues. The germline V gene encodes CDR1 MDHEN and CDR2 SYDVKM. The CDR3 sequence: CASTLPGAGRYTEAFF. DNA of the CDR3: TGTGCCAGCACCCTCCCCGGGGCAGGGCGATACACTGAAGCTTTCTTT.

This clonotype has a count of ten or more. The CDR3 nucleotides read TGTGCCAGCAGACTAGATTACGAGCAGTACTTC. Its translation: CASRLDYEQYF. This chain connects TRBV28 to TRBJ2-7; a weak D match, TRBD2 (5 bases). Germline CDR1 reads MDHEN; CDR2 reads SYDVKM. This CDR3 has 11 amino acids. Between the trimmed V and J ends, which lost 6 bases and 4 bases, there was a span of 7 bases.

This clonotype was observed many times. J is TRBJ2-5 and V is TRBV27; tentative D call: TRBD2 (5 bases). CDR3 length: 14 residues. Trimming took 3 bases from V and 5 from J, leaving 13 bases between them. Germline assignment: CDR1 MNHEY and CDR2 SMNVEV (reference sequence). CDR3 bases: TGTGCCAGCAGTTTGCCCGGGGAAGGCGAGACCCAGTACTTC. Residues: CASSLPGEGETQYF.

CDR3 amino acids: CSASMADTFQETQYF. CDR3 nucleotide sequence: TGCAGTGCTAGTATGGCAGACACCTTCCAAGAGACCCAGTACTTC. V and J are TRBV20-1 and TRBJ2-5; D remains unclear. The CDR3 totals 15 residues. V dropped 3 bases and J dropped 1 base, with 15 bases sitting between them. Germline V gives CDR1 DFQATT, CDR2 SNEGSKA (reference sequence).

The gene calls are TRBV12-3 or TRBV12-4 and TRBJ1-6; no clear D. The CDR3 contains 14 residues. The V end was cut by 6 bases, the J end by 9 bases, with 15 bases between. CDR3 region: CASSEAGLTSPLHF. The CDR3 bases are TGTGCCAGCAGCGAAGCGGGGTTAACTTCACCCCTCCACTTT.

This clonotype was counted at least ten times. The chain recombines TRBV6-2 or TRBV6-3 with TRBJ2-7; a possible D gene is TRBD2 (6 bases). The germline gives CDR1 MNHEY, CDR2 SVGEGT. The CDR3 totals 11 residues. V shed 11 bases and J shed 6 bases, with 14 bases lying between them. The CDR3 coding sequence is TGTGCCGGAGGGTATACGGGCGAGCAGTACTTC. Translation gives CAGGYTGEQYF.

The count of this clonotype is one. This chain joins TRBV6-1 and TRBJ1-1; D is uncertain. Germline lookup yields CDR1 MNHNS and CDR2 SASEGT. The CDR3 length is 17 residues. Trimming cost V 6 bases and J 3 bases, with 23 bases left between them. The CDR3 spells CASRRRQATQEDTEAFF. In DNA, the CDR3 is TGTGCCAGCAGAAGACGGCAGGCTACTCAAGAGGACACTGAAGCTTTCTTT.

This clonotype was observed many times. The chain recombines TRBV29-1 with TRBJ1-1, with TRBD1 matching over 7 bases. V trimming: 3 bases; J trimming: 0 bases; junction bases outside the gene matches: 10. The CDR3 contains 16 residues. Per the germline V gene, CDR1 is SQVTM and CDR2 is ANQGSEA. This chain's CDR3 is CSVDVAQGTMNTEAFF. The CDR3 coding sequence is TGCAGCGTTGACGTAGCACAGGGGACTATGAACACTGAAGCTTTCTTT.

This clonotype was detected many times. J is TRBJ1-3 and V is TRBV6-5, with 7 bases lining up with TRBD1. With 2 bases clipped from V and 4 bases from J, the junction kept 5 bases outside the gene matches. CDR1 is MNHEY, CDR2 SVGAGI, per germline. This CDR3 comprises 15 residues. The CDR3 is CASSYLRDSGNTIYF. CDR3 nucleotides: TGTGCCAGCAGTTACCTCCGGGACAGCGGAAACACCATATATTTT.

The V call is TRBV19, the J call TRBJ1-5, with TRBD1 identical over 10 bases. Germline CDR1 LNHDA, CDR2 SQIVND (reference sequence). This CDR3 is built from 15 residues. Trimming removed 4 bases from V and 5 bases from J; junction bases left unmatched: 5. CDR3 region: CASSTLGTGDQPQHF. The CDR3 DNA is TGTGCCAGTAGTACCCTTGGGACAGGGGATCAGCCCCAGCATTTT.

This clonotype showed up many times. The chain has TRBV5-5 and TRBJ2-4; D may be TRBD2 (5 bases). V was clipped by 5 bases and J by 6 bases, with 12 bases between them. Germline assignment: CDR1 SGHKS and CDR2 YYEKEE (reference sequence). The CDR3 runs to 13 residues. The CDR3 nucleotides read TGTGCCAGCAGGCTCCCGGCGGGAAACATTCAGTACTTC. Translation: CASRLPAGNIQYF. Full variable domain (missing parts from reference TRBV5-5 and TRBJ2-4): DAGVTQSPTHLIKTRGQQVTLRCSPISGHKSVSWYQQVLGQGPQFIFQYYEKEERGRGNFPDRFSARQFPNYSSELNVNALLLGDSALYLCASRLPAGNIQYFGAGTRLSVL.

CDR3 loop: CSASEPSGNEQYF. The CDR3 DNA is TGCAGTGCTAGTGAACCTAGCGGGAACGAGCAGTACTTC. The gene calls are TRBV20-1 and TRBJ2-7; 9 bases map to TRBD2. J was trimmed by 5 bases and V by 3 bases; bases with no gene match: 5. Germline assignment: CDR1 DFQATT and CDR2 SNEGSKA (reference sequence). The CDR3 spans 13 residues.

This clonotype was counted many times. V gene TRBV7-6 combines with J gene TRBJ2-7, with 11 positions matching TRBD2. J was trimmed by 9 bases and V by 5 bases; bases with no gene match: 6. Germline-derived CDR1 and CDR2 are SGHVS and FNYEAQ. The CDR3 is 13 residues long. CDR3 region: CASSQTSGSVQYF. The CDR3 DNA follows: TGTGCCAGCAGCCAAACTAGCGGGAGTGTGCAGTACTTC. Looking up the rest from reference TRBV7-6 and TRBJ2-7 gives the full variable domain: GAGVSQSPRYKVTKRGQDVALRCDPISGHVSLYWYRQALGQGPEFLTYFNYEAQQDKSGLPNDRFSAERPEGSISTLTIQRTEQRDSAMYRCASSQTSGSVQYFGPGTRLTVT.

This clonotype was observed many times. This chain connects TRBV15 to TRBJ1-1; D not certain. Trimming cost V 10 bases and J 7 bases, with 13 bases left between them. The CDR3 is 11 amino acids. CDR1 is LNHNV and CDR2 is YYDKDF in the germline V gene (reference sequence). The CDR3 spells CAILMGGEAFF. CDR3 in DNA: TGTGCCATACTCATGGGCGGTGAAGCTTTCTTT.